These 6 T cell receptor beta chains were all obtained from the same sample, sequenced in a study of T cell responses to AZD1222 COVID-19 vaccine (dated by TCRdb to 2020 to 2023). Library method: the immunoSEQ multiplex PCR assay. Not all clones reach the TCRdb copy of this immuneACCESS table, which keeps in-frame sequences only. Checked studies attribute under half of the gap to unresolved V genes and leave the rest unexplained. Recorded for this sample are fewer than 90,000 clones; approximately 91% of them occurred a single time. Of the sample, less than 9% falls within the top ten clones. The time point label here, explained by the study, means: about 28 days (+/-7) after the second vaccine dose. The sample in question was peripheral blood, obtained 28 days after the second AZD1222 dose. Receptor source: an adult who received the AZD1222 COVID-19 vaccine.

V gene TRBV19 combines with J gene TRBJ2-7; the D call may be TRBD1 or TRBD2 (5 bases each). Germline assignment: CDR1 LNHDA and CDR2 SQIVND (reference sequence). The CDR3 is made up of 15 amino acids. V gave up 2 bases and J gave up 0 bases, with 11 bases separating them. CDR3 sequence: CASSIIWGTSYEQYF. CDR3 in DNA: TGTGCCAGTAGTATAATTTGGGGGACCTCCTACGAGCAGTACTTC.

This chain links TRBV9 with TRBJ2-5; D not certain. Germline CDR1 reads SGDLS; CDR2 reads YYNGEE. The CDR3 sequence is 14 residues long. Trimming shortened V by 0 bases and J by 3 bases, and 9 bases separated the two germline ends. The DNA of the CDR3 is TGTGCCAGCAGCGTAGATGCATCCGAAGAGACCCAGTACTTC. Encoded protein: CASSVDASEETQYF.

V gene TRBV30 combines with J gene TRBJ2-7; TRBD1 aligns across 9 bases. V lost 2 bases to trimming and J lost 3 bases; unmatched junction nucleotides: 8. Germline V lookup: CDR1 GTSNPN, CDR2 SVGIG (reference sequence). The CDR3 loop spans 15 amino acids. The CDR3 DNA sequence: TGTGCCTGGAGTCAGGGGACAGGGATCATCTACGAGCAGTACTTC. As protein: CAWSQGTGIIYEQYF. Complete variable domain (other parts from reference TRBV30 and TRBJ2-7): SQTIHQWPATLVQPVGSPLSLECTVEGTSNPNLYWYRQAAGRGLQLLFYSVGIGQISSEVPQNLSASRPQDRQFILSSKKLLLSDSGFYLCAWSQGTGIIYEQYFGPGTRLTVT.

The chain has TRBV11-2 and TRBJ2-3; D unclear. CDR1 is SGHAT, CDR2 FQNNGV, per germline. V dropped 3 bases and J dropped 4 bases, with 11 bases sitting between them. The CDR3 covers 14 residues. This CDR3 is CASSFISFPDTQYF. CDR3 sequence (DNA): TGTGCCAGCAGCTTTATTAGCTTTCCAGATACGCAGTATTTT.

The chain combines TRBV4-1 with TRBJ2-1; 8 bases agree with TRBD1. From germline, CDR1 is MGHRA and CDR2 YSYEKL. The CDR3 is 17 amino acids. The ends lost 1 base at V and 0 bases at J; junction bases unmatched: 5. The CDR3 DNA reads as TGCGCCAGCAGCCAAGTCTCAGGGGGCGGCTCCTACAATGAGCAGTTCTTC. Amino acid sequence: CASSQVSGGGSYNEQFF.

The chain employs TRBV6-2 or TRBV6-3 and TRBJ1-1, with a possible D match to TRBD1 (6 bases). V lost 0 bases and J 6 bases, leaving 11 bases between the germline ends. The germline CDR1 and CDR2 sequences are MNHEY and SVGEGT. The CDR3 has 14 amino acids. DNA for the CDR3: TGTGCCAGCAGTTACTCGGGCAGGGGCTCTGAAGCTTTCTTT. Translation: CASSYSGRGSEAFF.